Given below is one T cell receptor beta chain in context. Antigen unknown. The sample belongs to a study of STAT3 mutations in large granular lymphocyte leukemia. At the level of the study: More than half of T-LGLL patients received immunosuppressive therapy. Study results and limitations: Every T-LGLL patient had at least one immunodominant TCRbeta clonotype. Persisting codominant clonotypes may have hidden a small pathogenic clone. In several patients, dominant TCR clone burden exceeded STAT3 mutant burden, suggesting STAT3 mutation arose secondarily.

TCRbeta libraries averaged about 40,773 productive templates per sample. The data were produced by immunoSEQ multiplex PCR, yet TCRdb's version contains in-frame clones alone and is incomplete. This sample has about 9,300 clones, with around nine tenths found just once. CDR1 and CDR2 (germline): SNHLY, FYNNEI. Trimming took off 6 bases at V and 5 bases at J, with 10 bases between the two ends. This CDR3 is built from 12 residues. The J gene is TRBJ1-1, the V gene TRBV2; tentatively, D is TRBD1 (6 bases). This TCR was recovered from a man aged 80 or over with T-cell large granular lymphocyte leukemia. Some clones in this sample may be carry-over from other donors' samples. Sequencing input: peripheral blood mononuclear cells. CDR3 sequence reads: CASSKDRTEAFF. The CDR3 bases are TGTGCCAGCAGCAAAGACAGGACTGAAGCTTTCTTT. Complete variable domain (other parts from reference TRBV2 and TRBJ1-1): EPEVTQTPSHQVTQMGQEVILRCVPISNHLYFYWYRQILGQKVEFLVSFYNNEISEKSEIFDDQFSVERPDGSNFTLKIRSTKLEDSAMYFCASSKDRTEAFFGQGTRLTVV.